This TCR beta chain comes out of a study of OX40 agonist ivuxolimab in advanced cancers. Study results and caveats: Expanded clones were, on average, more numerous among CD8+ T cells than CD4+. Patients who responded partially at 0.1-3.0 mg/kg showed clonal expansion ranking among the lowest.

The CDR3 covers 15 residues. CDR1 is MDHEN and CDR2 is SYDVKM in the germline V gene. V gave up 2 bases and J gave up 4 bases; unmatched junction bases: 4. To note about this clone: What it recognizes is unknown.

With autoimmune disease history or systemic immunosuppression, patients were excluded. Libraries were prepared by immunoSEQ multiplex PCR; TCRdb keeps only in-frame clonotypes and omits some of them. The sample consists of some 35,000 clones, nearly 85% of them appearing once. The specimen was CD4+ or CD8+ T cells sorted from blood, collected in a trial of the OX40 agonist ivuxolimab. The chain combines TRBV28 with TRBJ1-2; 10 bases match TRBD1. The sequence derives from an adult with an advanced solid tumor such as melanoma, head and neck, liver or kidney cancer. The CDR3 loop is CASSLPGTGAYGYTF. The CDR3, as DNA: TGTGCCAGCAGTTTACCCGGGACAGGGGCCTATGGCTACACCTTC.